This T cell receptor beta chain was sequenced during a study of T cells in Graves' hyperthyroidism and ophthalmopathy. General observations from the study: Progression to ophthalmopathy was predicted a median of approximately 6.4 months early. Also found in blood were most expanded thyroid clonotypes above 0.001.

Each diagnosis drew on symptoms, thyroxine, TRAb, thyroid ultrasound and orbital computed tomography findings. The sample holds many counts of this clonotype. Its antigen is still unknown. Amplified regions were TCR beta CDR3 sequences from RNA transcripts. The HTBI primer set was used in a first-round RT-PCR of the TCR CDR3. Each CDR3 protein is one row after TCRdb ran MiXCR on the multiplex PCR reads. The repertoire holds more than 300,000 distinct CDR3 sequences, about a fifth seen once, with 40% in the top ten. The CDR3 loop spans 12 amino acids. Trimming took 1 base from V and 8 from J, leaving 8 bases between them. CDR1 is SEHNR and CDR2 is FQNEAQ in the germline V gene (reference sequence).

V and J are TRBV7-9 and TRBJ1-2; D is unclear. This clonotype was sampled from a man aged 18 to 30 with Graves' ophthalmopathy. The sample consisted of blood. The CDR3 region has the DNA TGTGCCAGCAGCTTAGAACAGACGGGCTACACCTTC. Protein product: CASSLEQTGYTF.